This T cell receptor beta chain stems from a study of T cells in Graves' hyperthyroidism and ophthalmopathy. Study context: The authors collected peripheral blood at initial diagnosis, before any treatment.

CDR1 is SEHNR and CDR2 is FQNEAQ in the germline V gene (reference sequence). The V and J ends lost 1 base and 2 bases respectively, with 9 bases between them. This CDR3 comprises 15 residues. Amplification of TCR beta CDR3 regions was performed using RNA transcripts as template. The TCR CDR3 was amplified in a first-round RT-PCR using the HTBI primer set. TCRdb passed the multiplex PCR reads through MiXCR, listing each CDR3 protein once. The data contain about 640,000 distinct CDR3 sequences, roughly 15% of them singletons. Input material: blood. The V gene is TRBV7-9, the J gene TRBJ2-1; no firm D call. The sequence was obtained from a woman between 50 and 59 years old with Graves' ophthalmopathy. CDR3 protein: CASSLVGAAYNEQFF. CDR3 DNA: TGTGCCAGCAGCTTAGTAGGTGCTGCCTACAATGAGCAGTTCTTC.